Presented here are 30 T cell receptor beta chains from one specimen sequenced in a study of blood T cell repertoires in COVID-19. Produced via immunoSEQ multiplex PCR; TCRdb's table is partial and in-frame only. The sample lists 250,000 to 300,000 clones; roughly 93% were seen once. Sequencing used PBMCs or T cells enriched from blood (not recorded which). These receptors came from a middle-aged woman with acute COVID-19.

This clone appeared once. The chain joins TRBV18 to TRBJ1-4, with D possibly being TRBD1 (5 bases). Germline V gene lookup returns CDR1 KGHSH and CDR2 LQKENI. This CDR3 is built from 15 residues. V shed 6 bases and J shed 4 bases, with 15 bases lying between them. The CDR3 region is CASSLKTADNEKLFF. Here the CDR3 DNA reads TGTGCCAGCTCGCTGAAGACAGCCGATAATGAAAAACTGTTTTTT.

This clone was detected only once. The J gene is TRBJ2-3, the V gene TRBV18; 12 bases are shared with TRBD2. The germline gives CDR1 KGHSH, CDR2 LQKENI. The CDR3 consists of 17 residues. Unmatched junction bases numbered 9, after V lost 3 bases and J lost 5 bases. The CDR3 sequence: CASSPLPSGGAKDTQYF. The CDR3 bases are TGTGCCAGCTCACCGCTTCCTAGCGGGGGGGCCAAAGATACGCAGTATTTT.

V gene TRBV5-8 combines with J gene TRBJ1-1; 9 bases fit TRBD1. Per germline, CDR1 SGHTS and CDR2 YDEGEE. With V trimmed by 3 bases and J by 4 bases, 10 bases remained unmatched. This CDR3 comprises 16 residues. The CDR3 here is CASSSYGTGYSTEAFF. Here the CDR3 DNA reads TGTGCCAGCAGCTCATACGGGACAGGGTATTCCACTGAAGCTTTCTTT. Combining the CDR3 with reference TRBV5-8 and TRBJ1-1 gives the whole variable domain EAGVTQSPTHLIKTRGQQATLRCSPISGHTSVYWYQQALGLGLQFLLWYDEGEERNRGNFPPRFSGRQFPNYSSELNVNALELEDSALYLCASSSYGTGYSTEAFFGQGTRLTVV.

The chain employs TRBV15 and TRBJ2-1, with no clear D. Germline CDR1 LNHNV, CDR2 YYDKDF (reference sequence). V lost 6 bases and J 0 bases, leaving 6 bases between the germline ends. This CDR3 comprises 13 residues. Written as DNA, the CDR3 is TGTGCCACCAGGCCGAGCTCCTACAATGAGCAGTTCTTC. Protein product: CATRPSSYNEQFF.

This clone was observed once. The CDR3 nucleotides are TGTGCCAGCAGCGGCGGGACTAGCGGGAGTTATTACGAGCAGTACTTC. It codes for CASSGGTSGSYYEQYF. The V call is TRBV5-8, the J call TRBJ2-7; 14 bases fit TRBD2. The CDR3 sequence is 16 residues long. V lost 4 bases to trimming and J lost 4 bases; unmatched junction nucleotides: 7. The germline gives CDR1 SGHTS, CDR2 YDEGEE.

This clone was counted a single time. The V call is TRBV11-2, the J call TRBJ1-4; D gene ambiguous. The CDR3 is 12 amino acids. The V gene's germline CDR1 is SGHAT and CDR2 FQNNGV. V shed 3 bases and J shed 4 bases, with 3 bases lying between them. As DNA, the CDR3 is TGTGCCAGCAGCTTTCGTAATGAAAAACTGTTTTTT. Its protein product is CASSFRNEKLFF.

The chain employs TRBV24-1 and TRBJ2-3; 7 nucleotides line up with TRBD1. The CDR3 is made up of 15 amino acids. The V gene end was trimmed by 0 bases and the J gene end by 5 bases; junction bases not matched to a gene: 4. The germline V gene encodes CDR1 KGHDR and CDR2 SFDVKD. CDR3 in DNA: TGTGCCACCAGTGATTTGACAGGGGACGGAGATACGCAGTATTTT. Translating gives CATSDLTGDGDTQYF.

There are a few counts of this clone. The chain combines TRBV4-3 with TRBJ2-1; TRBD2 matches at 11 bases. The CDR3 totals 17 residues. The V gene's germline CDR1 is LGHNA and CDR2 YSLEER. The trim removed 4 bases at V and 9 bases at J, leaving 14 bases unmatched. The CDR3: CASSRLAGGVGSGEQFF. The CDR3 DNA reads TGCGCCAGCAGCCGGCTAGCGGGAGGAGTAGGGAGTGGTGAGCAGTTCTTC.

The chain is built from TRBV4-1 and TRBJ2-7, with D perhaps TRBD1 (6 bases). The V end was cut by 1 base, the J end by 0 bases, with 10 bases between. Germline assignment: CDR1 MGHRA and CDR2 YSYEKL. This CDR3 has 15 amino acids. CDR3 in amino acids: CASSQVPGDSYEQYF. In DNA, the CDR3 is TGCGCCAGCAGCCAAGTACCAGGGGACTCCTACGAGCAGTACTTC.

The V gene is TRBV5-1, the J gene TRBJ1-3; 12 bases align to TRBD1. Losses at the gene ends were 7 bases for V and 6 bases for J; bases not matched to a gene: 2. Germline values: CDR1 SGHRS, CDR2 YFSETQ. This CDR3 has 13 residues. CDR3 region: CASGTGGSNTIYF. The CDR3 coding sequence is TGCGCCAGCGGGACAGGGGGCTCAAACACCATATATTTT.

The chain links TRBV19 to TRBJ1-5, with D uncertain. The CDR3 has 15 amino acids. V was clipped by 2 bases and J by 2 bases, with 10 bases between them. Germline lookup yields CDR1 LNHDA and CDR2 SQIVND (reference sequence). For the CDR3, the DNA is TGTGCCAGTAGTATACGTGGCAGCGGCAATCAGCCCCAGCATTTT. Protein product: CASSIRGSGNQPQHF.

The chain has TRBV6-1 and TRBJ2-1; TRBD1 might be the D (5 bases). CDR3 length: 13 amino acids. Germline V lookup: CDR1 MNHNS, CDR2 SASEGT. Trimming stripped 5 bases from V and 4 bases from J, with 9 bases between. CDR3 protein: CASSRTLYNEQFF. In DNA form, the CDR3 reads TGTGCCAGCAGTAGGACACTTTACAATGAGCAGTTCTTC.

CDR3 residues: CAWSVLSNTEAFF. For the CDR3, the DNA is TGTGCCTGGAGCGTTCTTTCGAACACTGAAGCTTTCTTT. V gene TRBV30 combines with J gene TRBJ1-1; D gene uncertain. The CDR3 extends over 13 amino acids. Germline V gene sequence: CDR1 GTSNPN, CDR2 SVGIG (reference sequence). The germline V and J ends were trimmed by 3 bases and 1 base, with 9 bases remaining between them.

The genes are TRBV14 and TRBJ1-1; no clear D. This CDR3 spans 14 amino acids. Trimming shortened V by 1 base and J by 1 base, and 7 bases separated the two germline ends. Germline loops: CDR1 SGHDN, CDR2 FVKESK. Here the CDR3 reads CASSQAGRNTEAFF. The DNA of the CDR3 is TGTGCCAGCAGCCAAGCTGGCAGGAACACTGAAGCTTTCTTT.

Only a few counts were recorded for this clone. The chain links TRBV19 to TRBJ1-3; 10 bases line up with TRBD1. This CDR3 has 16 residues. From germline, CDR1 is LNHDA and CDR2 SQIVND (reference sequence). The ends lost 4 bases at V and 4 bases at J; junction bases unmatched: 7. The DNA of the CDR3 is TGTGCCAGTAGTACAGAGGGACAGGGGATCGGAAACACCATATATTTT. The encoded protein is CASSTEGQGIGNTIYF. The full variable domain, completed using reference TRBV19 and TRBJ1-3, is DGGITQSPKYLFRKEGQNVTLSCEQNLNHDAMYWYRQDPGQGLRLIYYSQIVNDFQKGDIAEGYSVSREKKESFPLTVTSAQKNPTAFYLCASSTEGQGIGNTIYFGEGSWLTVV.

The rearrangement links TRBV2 to TRBJ1-1, with D possibly matching TRBD1 (6 bases). Germline CDR1 SNHLY, CDR2 FYNNEI. This CDR3 spans 13 amino acids. Trimming took off 6 bases at V and 1 base at J, with 9 bases between the two ends. The CDR3 DNA sequence: TGTGCCAGCAGCGTACAGGGGAACACTGAAGCTTTCTTT. The encoded protein is CASSVQGNTEAFF.

The V gene is TRBV11-2, the J gene TRBJ2-5, with 7 bases aligning to TRBD2. J lost 2 bases, V lost 5 bases, and 5 bases had no gene match. Germline V gene lookup returns CDR1 SGHAT and CDR2 FQNNGV. This CDR3 contains 14 residues. The CDR3 here is CASSRGLLQETQYF. The CDR3 coding sequence is TGTGCCAGCAGCCGGGGACTATTGCAAGAGACCCAGTACTTC.

The J gene is TRBJ2-5, the V gene TRBV13; TRBD2 agrees at 11 bases. CDR1 and CDR2 from the germline V gene are PRHDT and FYEKMQ (reference sequence). The trim removed 5 bases at V and 4 bases at J, leaving 6 bases unmatched. The length of the CDR3 is 15 residues. The CDR3 nucleotides read TGTGCCAGCAGCAATGAACTAGCGGGAGCAGAGACCCAGTACTTC. It yields the protein CASSNELAGAETQYF. Full variable domain (rest looked up from reference TRBV13 and TRBJ2-5): AAGVIQSPRHLIKEKRETATLKCYPIPRHDTVYWYQQGPGQDPQFLISFYEKMQSDKGSIPDRFSAQQFSDYHSELNMSSLELGDSALYFCASSNELAGAETQYFGPGTRLLVL.

The chain employs TRBV9 and TRBJ2-1; 13 bases agree with TRBD2. Per germline, CDR1 SGDLS and CDR2 YYNGEE. Losses at the gene ends were 0 bases for V and 5 bases for J; bases not matched to a gene: 8. The CDR3 has 18 residues. CDR3 nucleotides: TGTGCCAGCAGCGTAGCTATAGGGGGGACTAGCGGGAACAATGAGCAGTTCTTC. It translates to CASSVAIGGTSGNNEQFF. Full variable domain (missing parts from reference TRBV9 and TRBJ2-1): DSGVTQTPKHLITATGQRVTLRCSPRSGDLSVYWYQQSLDQGLQFLIQYYNGEERAKGNILERFSAQQFPDLHSELNLSSLELGDSALYFCASSVAIGGTSGNNEQFFGPGTRLTVL.

The V gene is TRBV28, the J gene TRBJ1-1, with 7 nucleotides matching TRBD1. Trimming cost V 5 bases and J 4 bases; bases outside gene matches: 13. Germline V gives CDR1 MDHEN, CDR2 SYDVKM. This CDR3 has 16 residues. The CDR3 DNA reads as TGTGCCAGCAGTCAAAATTCGGGACAGTGGGGCACTGAAGCTTTCTTT. This encodes CASSQNSGQWGTEAFF.

The rearrangement uses TRBV28 and TRBJ2-5; TRBD2 matches at 13 bases. Unmatched junction bases numbered 12, after V lost 4 bases and J lost 4 bases. This CDR3 region has 18 residues. In germline, CDR1 is MDHEN, CDR2 SYDVKM. In DNA form, the CDR3 reads TGTGCCAGCAGTTCGTTCACTAGCGGGGGGGCCGGGCGAGAGACCCAGTACTTC. Protein product: CASSSFTSGGAGRETQYF.

This chain links TRBV14 with TRBJ2-7; D remains unclear. This CDR3 has 14 amino acids. Germline CDR1 SGHDN, CDR2 FVKESK. Deletions cut 4 bases from V and 3 bases from J, with 13 bases between. The CDR3 region has the DNA TGTGCCAGCAGCCGAGGCGGCTCAAGCTACGAGCAGTACTTC. Translating it yields CASSRGGSSYEQYF. The whole variable domain, filled in from reference TRBV14 and TRBJ2-7, reads EAGVTQFPSHSVIEKGQTVTLRCDPISGHDNLYWYRRVMGKEIKFLLHFVKESKQDESGMPNNRFLAERTGGTYSTLKVQPAELEDSGVYFCASSRGGSSYEQYFGPGTRLTVT.

The chain carries TRBV7-6 and TRBJ2-7; 11 positions match TRBD2. The CDR3 has 16 residues. The V and J ends lost 1 base and 6 bases, in that order; junction bases with no gene match: 8. Looked up from germline, CDR1 is SGHVS and CDR2 is FNYEAQ. In DNA, the CDR3 is TGTGCCAGCAGCTTAGGGGTAGCGGGAGGGCGGCGCGAGCAGTACTTC. Amino acids: CASSLGVAGGRREQYF. The variable domain in full, completed from reference TRBV7-6 and TRBJ2-7, reads GAGVSQSPRYKVTKRGQDVALRCDPISGHVSLYWYRQALGQGPEFLTYFNYEAQQDKSGLPNDRFSAERPEGSISTLTIQRTEQRDSAMYRCASSLGVAGGRREQYFGPGTRLTVT.

This clone was seen only a few times. The V and J genes are TRBV7-9 and TRBJ2-7; 10 nucleotides align to TRBD2. The V segment lost 1 base and the J segment 3 bases; nucleotides outside the gene matches: 3. From germline, CDR1 is SEHNR and CDR2 FQNEAQ (reference sequence). The CDR3 sequence is 15 residues long. DNA of the CDR3: TGTGCCAGCAGCTTAGTGGCTAGCGGGGGCTACGAGCAGTACTTC. Protein sequence: CASSLVASGGYEQYF.

The chain couples TRBV28 to TRBJ1-1, with TRBD1 matching 7 bases. Per germline, CDR1 MDHEN and CDR2 SYDVKM. The length of the CDR3 is 14 residues. V lost 3 bases to trimming and J lost 6 bases; unmatched junction nucleotides: 7. The DNA for the CDR3 is TGTGCCAGCAGTTTTAGTCGGGACAGAGCTGAAGCTTTCTTT. Its translation is CASSFSRDRAEAFF.

The rearrangement uses TRBV7-2 and TRBJ1-2; tentative D call: TRBD1 (5 bases). Germline-derived CDR1 and CDR2 are SGHTA and FQGNSA. The CDR3 contains 14 residues. Trimming removed 2 bases at V and 4 bases at J, with 11 bases between. The CDR3 is CASSLTQGSYGYTF. The DNA for the CDR3 is TGTGCCAGCAGCTTAACGCAGGGAAGCTATGGCTACACCTTC.

The chain carries TRBV4-3 and TRBJ1-1; TRBD1 might be the D (5 bases). The CDR3 is made up of 12 amino acids. Per the germline V gene, CDR1 is LGHNA and CDR2 is YSLEER. V was cut by 3 bases and J by 7 bases, with 9 bases left in between. The CDR3 nucleotides are TGCGCCAGCAGCCATTTGGGGGGTGAAGCTTTCTTT. It specifies CASSHLGGEAFF.

V is TRBV4-2 and J is TRBJ2-7; 8 bases are a match to TRBD1. The V gene's germline CDR1 is LGHNA and CDR2 YNFKEQ. V lost 3 bases and J lost 6; bases outside the gene matches: 10. This CDR3 has 15 residues. DNA of the CDR3: TGTGCCAGCAGCCAGCCTAGGACAGGGATTGGCGAGCAGTACTTC. As protein: CASSQPRTGIGEQYF.

The chain combines TRBV25-1 with TRBJ2-7, with 9 bases that match TRBD1. The CDR3 runs to 15 residues. Germline V gives CDR1 MGHDK, CDR2 SYGVNS. V lost 3 bases and J lost 1; bases outside the gene matches: 4. CDR3 nucleotide sequence: TGTGCCAGCAGTGAGAGGACAGGGGAGTCCTACGAGCAGTACTTC. It specifies CASSERTGESYEQYF.

The chain links TRBV25-1 to TRBJ1-6; 7 positions match TRBD1. Germline values: CDR1 MGHDK, CDR2 SYGVNS. This CDR3 comprises 16 residues. V gave up 0 bases and J gave up 7 bases; unmatched junction bases: 6. CDR3 amino acids: CASSEYTGAINSPLHF. The CDR3 DNA reads TGTGCCAGCAGTGAATATACAGGGGCGATCAATTCACCCCTCCACTTT.